The 31 T cell receptor beta chains given below trace back to one sample, sequenced in a study of T cells in localized non-small cell lung cancer. The table came from immunoSEQ multiplex PCR; TCRdb's copy has only in-frame clones and leaves some out. The sample consists of under 65,000 clones, about four fifths of them appearing once. The sample in question was peripheral blood, obtained before any cancer treatment. These receptor sequences come from a female donor older than 55 with stage II squamous cell lung carcinoma.

This chain joins TRBV2 and TRBJ2-5; 10 bases fit TRBD2. V shed 4 bases and J 5 bases; nucleotides not matched to a gene: 4. Per germline, CDR1 SNHLY and CDR2 FYNNEI. The CDR3 consists of 14 residues. CDR3 sequence reads: CASSGRTSGETQYF. CDR3 coding DNA: TGTGCCAGCAGTGGCCGGACTAGCGGTGAGACCCAGTACTTC. The full variable domain, rest sourced from reference TRBV2 and TRBJ2-5, is EPEVTQTPSHQVTQMGQEVILRCVPISNHLYFYWYRQILGQKVEFLVSFYNNEISEKSEIFDDQFSVERPDGSNFTLKIRSTKLEDSAMYFCASSGRTSGETQYFGPGTRLLVL.

The gene calls are TRBV7-2 and TRBJ1-2, with TRBD1 matching over 9 bases. Germline V gene lookup returns CDR1 SGHTA and CDR2 FQGNSA. Trimming took 7 bases from V and 8 from J; bases not matched to a gene: 17. CDR3 length: 16 amino acids. As DNA, the CDR3 is TGTGCCAGCACTCTTGTGGCCGGGACAGGGAGTGGGGGCTACACCTTC. Translation gives CASTLVAGTGSGGYTF.

This chain links TRBV4-2 with TRBJ2-5; the match to TRBD2 covers 7 bases. V shed 0 bases and J 5 bases; nucleotides not matched to a gene: 6. The CDR3 is 15 residues long. Per germline, CDR1 LGHNA and CDR2 YNFKEQ. CDR3 region: CASSQDRASGETQYF. DNA of the CDR3: TGTGCCAGCAGCCAAGATCGGGCTAGCGGCGAGACCCAGTACTTC.

The J gene is TRBJ1-3, the V gene TRBV9; D perhaps matches TRBD1 (6 bases). The CDR3 spans 17 residues. The germline V gene has CDR1 SGDLS and CDR2 YYNGEE. The V and J ends lost 0 bases and 4 bases respectively, with 17 bases between them. The CDR3 nucleotides are TGTGCCAGCAGCGTAGGGGGGCAGGGGTTCGCAGGAAACACCATATATTTT. Its translation: CASSVGGQGFAGNTIYF.

The chain recombines TRBV5-6 with TRBJ2-5; D is ambiguous. The CDR3 sequence is 13 residues long. Trimming shortened V by 0 bases and J by 4 bases, and 7 bases separated the two germline ends. CDR1 and CDR2 from the germline V gene are SGHDT and YYEEEE. The CDR3 spells CASSLGTIETQYF. In DNA, the CDR3 is TGTGCCAGCAGCTTGGGGACGATAGAGACCCAGTACTTC.

This clone appeared a few times. The chain recombines TRBV11-2 with TRBJ2-7; the D call may be TRBD1 or TRBD2 (7 bases each). Per the germline V gene, CDR1 is SGHAT and CDR2 is FQNNGV. This CDR3 contains 16 residues. V gave up 2 bases and J gave up 2 bases, with 16 bases separating them. The CDR3 sequence is CASSLTNRGGTYEQYF. The DNA for the CDR3 is TGTGCCAGCAGCTTAACAAACAGGGGAGGGACCTACGAGCAGTACTTC.

The chain has TRBV27 and TRBJ1-2; TRBD1 might be the D (6 bases). In germline, CDR1 is MNHEY, CDR2 SMNVEV (reference sequence). The ends were cut back, 5 bases at V and 7 bases at J, with 11 bases in the middle. This CDR3 comprises 12 residues. The CDR3 loop is CASSPKGGGYTF. CDR3 DNA: TGTGCCAGCAGTCCGAAGGGGGGTGGCTACACCTTC.

J is TRBJ1-4 and V is TRBV14; 10 bases fit TRBD1. Trimming at V came to 4 bases and at J to 3 bases, leaving 2 bases not matched to a gene. This CDR3 comprises 15 residues. CDR1 SGHDN and CDR2 FVKESK come from the germline V gene. The CDR3 protein is CASSRTGGSNEKLFF. As DNA, the CDR3 is TGTGCCAGCAGCCGGACAGGGGGTTCTAATGAAAAACTGTTTTTT.

In DNA, the CDR3 is TGTGCCAGCAGCCCCCGGACAGGGGGCCCTAGGACTAACACTGAAGCTTTCTTT. This translates into CASSPRTGGPRTNTEAFF. This chain joins TRBV7-9 and TRBJ1-1; 11 bases align to TRBD1. Germline CDR1 SEHNR, CDR2 FQNEAQ (reference sequence). V was pared by 5 bases and J by 2 bases, with 13 bases of the junction left unmatched. This CDR3 is 18 amino acids long.

The CDR3 DNA reads TGTGCCAGCAGTTTCCTAGTCCGGACGGACTATAATTCACCCCTCCACTTT. Residues: CASSFLVRTDYNSPLHF. V gene TRBV27 combines with J gene TRBJ1-6, with D uncertain. The CDR3 spans 17 residues. Trimming took off 3 bases at V and 3 bases at J, with 15 bases between the two ends. Germline V gene data show CDR1 as MNHEY and CDR2 as SMNVEV (reference sequence).

The V and J genes are TRBV2 and TRBJ2-2; 10 nucleotides match TRBD2. From germline, CDR1 is SNHLY and CDR2 FYNNEI. CDR3 length equals 14 residues. J lost 5 bases, V lost 6 bases, and 3 bases had no gene match. Here the CDR3 reads CASRGLAVTGELFF. As DNA, the CDR3 is TGTGCCAGCAGAGGACTAGCGGTTACCGGGGAGCTGTTTTTT.

The gene calls are TRBV18 and TRBJ1-1; 9 bases map to TRBD1. CDR1 is KGHSH and CDR2 is LQKENI in the germline V gene. V trimming: 3 bases; J trimming: 0 bases; junction bases outside the gene matches: 5. The CDR3 runs to 16 residues. Here the CDR3 reads CASSPGQGLVNTEAFF. DNA for the CDR3: TGTGCCAGCTCACCCGGACAGGGGCTCGTGAACACTGAAGCTTTCTTT.

In nucleotides, the CDR3 is TGTGCCAGCAGGGGGGATCTTGGGGACACCGGGGAGCTGTTTTTT. It translates to CASRGDLGDTGELFF. The V call is TRBV6-6, the J call TRBJ2-2; D is possibly TRBD1 or TRBD2 (5 bases each). Trimming left V 6 bases short and J 3 bases short, with 14 bases between. Germline-derived CDR1 and CDR2 are MNHNY and SVGAGI (reference sequence). This CDR3 has 15 amino acids.

This clone appeared a few times. The chain has TRBV19 and TRBJ1-2; D perhaps matches TRBD1 (6 bases). CDR1 and CDR2 (germline): LNHDA, SQIVND (reference sequence). The CDR3 has 12 residues. With 5 bases removed from V and 8 bases from J, the gap between germline ends came to 12 bases. The chain's CDR3 is CASSRQELGYTF. CDR3 coding DNA: TGTGCCAGTAGTCGACAGGAGTTGGGCTACACCTTC. The variable domain in full, with the rest retrieved from reference TRBV19 and TRBJ1-2, is DGGITQSPKYLFRKEGQNVTLSCEQNLNHDAMYWYRQDPGQGLRLIYYSQIVNDFQKGDIAEGYSVSREKKESFPLTVTSAQKNPTAFYLCASSRQELGYTFGSGTRLTVV.

V and J are TRBV5-1 and TRBJ1-1; 9 bases align to TRBD1. Looked up from germline, CDR1 is SGHRS and CDR2 is YFSETQ. This CDR3 has 15 residues. V was clipped by 4 bases and J by 1 base; unmatched bases: 5. CDR3 bases: TGCGCCAGCAGCACGGGACAGGGTCGGAACACTGAAGCTTTCTTT. This translates into CASSTGQGRNTEAFF.

The J gene is TRBJ2-1, the V gene TRBV5-8; D remains ambiguous. Germline V gene sequence: CDR1 SGHTS, CDR2 YDEGEE. V was shortened by 0 bases and J by 10 bases, with 8 bases between the two germline ends. This CDR3 contains 12 residues. The CDR3 region is CASSLAVGEQFF. As DNA, the CDR3 is TGTGCCAGCAGCTTGGCGGTAGGGGAGCAGTTCTTC.

The gene calls are TRBV5-1 and TRBJ1-5, with D possibly TRBD1 on 6 matching bases. The germline V gene has CDR1 SGHRS and CDR2 YFSETQ. V gave up 4 bases and J gave up 5 bases, with 16 bases separating them. The CDR3 length is 15 residues. The CDR3 nucleotides read TGCGCCAGCAGCCCCGAAGGGGGGAGTGATCAGCCCCAGCATTTT. Its translation is CASSPEGGSDQPQHF.

The CDR3 loop is CASRAYDEKLFF. CDR3 DNA: TGTGCCAGCAGGGCATATGATGAAAAACTGTTTTTT. The chain is built from TRBV6-1 and TRBJ1-4; D is unclear. V was cut by 6 bases and J by 6 bases, with 8 bases left in between. The CDR3 is 12 residues long. CDR1 MNHNS and CDR2 SASEGT come from the germline V gene.

V and J are TRBV7-8 and TRBJ2-7; a weak D match, TRBD1 (6 bases). CDR3 length: 12 amino acids. V was clipped by 7 bases and J by 2 bases, with 9 bases between them. Germline assignment: CDR1 SGHVS and CDR2 FQNEAQ. CDR3 in amino acids: CASNSGAYEQYF. The CDR3 bases are TGTGCCAGCAACTCAGGGGCCTACGAGCAGTACTTC.

This clone was picked up a small number of times. V and J are TRBV5-1 and TRBJ2-3; 13 bases are shared with TRBD2. The V gene's germline CDR1 is SGHRS and CDR2 YFSETQ. This CDR3 has 17 amino acids. The trim removed 0 bases at V and 2 bases at J, leaving 3 bases unmatched. The CDR3: CASSLGLAGGLTDTQYF. DNA of the CDR3: TGCGCCAGCAGCTTGGGACTAGCGGGGGGACTCACAGATACGCAGTATTTT.

In this sample, this clone turned up a few times. This chain's CDR3 is CASGFREVPEAFF. The CDR3 DNA sequence: TGTGCTAGTGGTTTTCGCGAGGTCCCTGAAGCTTTCTTT. The chain recombines TRBV12-5 with TRBJ1-1; D not resolved. V was pared by 3 bases and J by 6 bases, with 11 bases between. This CDR3 spans 13 amino acids. Germline CDR1 LGHNT, CDR2 FRNRAP.

The chain uses TRBV7-2 and TRBJ1-6; possibly TRBD1 for D (5 bases). Germline V gene sequence: CDR1 SGHTA, CDR2 FQGNSA. Trimming took 5 bases from V and 5 from J, leaving 16 bases between them. This CDR3 region has 16 residues. For the CDR3, the DNA is TGTGCCAGCAGCCCACAGAGGCAGGGCCATAATTCACCCCTCCACTTT. Translating it yields CASSPQRQGHNSPLHF.

The gene calls are TRBV11-2 and TRBJ1-1; D might be TRBD1 (5 bases). The V end was cut by 3 bases, the J end by 1 base, with 12 bases between. The CDR3 spans 15 residues. The germline gives CDR1 SGHAT, CDR2 FQNNGV. CDR3 nucleotides: TGTGCCAGCAGCTTCACGAGGCAGGGGAACACTGAAGCTTTCTTT. Amino acid sequence: CASSFTRQGNTEAFF.

The chain links TRBV2 to TRBJ1-2; D gene uncertain. Trimming left V 1 base short and J 3 bases short, with 15 bases between. Per germline, CDR1 SNHLY and CDR2 FYNNEI. There are 16 residues in the CDR3. The chain's CDR3 is CASSEEGPSPHYGYTF. The CDR3 DNA reads TGTGCCAGCAGTGAAGAGGGCCCTTCCCCCCACTATGGCTACACCTTC. Based on the CDR3 plus reference TRBV2 and TRBJ1-2, the full variable domain is EPEVTQTPSHQVTQMGQEVILRCVPISNHLYFYWYRQILGQKVEFLVSFYNNEISEKSEIFDDQFSVERPDGSNFTLKIRSTKLEDSAMYFCASSEEGPSPHYGYTFGSGTRLTVV.

This clone was counted between two and nine times. V gene TRBV12-5 combines with J gene TRBJ2-3, with a possible D match to TRBD2 (6 bases). With 5 bases removed from V and 3 bases from J, the gap between germline ends came to 15 bases. The CDR3 is made up of 15 amino acids. Germline V gene lookup returns CDR1 LGHNT and CDR2 FRNRAP. Here the CDR3 reads CASGGGRQGTDTQYF. As DNA, the CDR3 is TGTGCTAGTGGTGGAGGGCGGCAGGGAACAGATACGCAGTATTTT.

This chain joins TRBV21-1 and TRBJ1-1; TRBD1, the D gene given by the table, was not confirmed from the DNA. TRBV21-1 is a recognized pseudogene. The CDR3 totals 15 residues. The CDR3 DNA reads TGTGCCAGCACTAGTTTGGGGACAGCGAACACTGAAGCTTTCTTT. This gives the protein CASTSLGTANTEAFF.

The chain employs TRBV5-5 and TRBJ2-7, with a tentative D call TRBD2 (6 bases). This CDR3 spans 13 amino acids. Germline V gene data show CDR1 as SGHKS and CDR2 as YYEKEE (reference sequence). V was shortened by 5 bases and J by 2 bases, with 11 bases between the two germline ends. CDR3 nucleotide sequence: TGTGCCAGCAGATCGGAGGGTGCCTACGAGCAGTACTTC. Translated: CASRSEGAYEQYF.

This chain uses TRBV2 with TRBJ1-6; a weak D match, TRBD1 (5 bases). This CDR3 spans 18 amino acids. Germline loops: CDR1 SNHLY, CDR2 FYNNEI. V gave up 6 bases and J gave up 7 bases, with 25 bases separating them. Written as DNA, the CDR3 is TGTGCCAGCAGCAGGACGGGAGTGGGGACTGCTGACAATTCACCCCTCCACTTT. This codes for CASSRTGVGTADNSPLHF.

V gene TRBV9 combines with J gene TRBJ2-5; 7 nucleotides agree with TRBD2. The CDR3 has 16 residues. Germline V gene data show CDR1 as SGDLS and CDR2 as YYNGEE. Trimming at V came to 4 bases and at J to 0 bases, leaving 9 bases not matched to a gene. CDR3 residues: CASSQRAGDHQETQYF. The CDR3 DNA reads as TGTGCCAGCAGCCAGCGTGCGGGGGACCACCAAGAGACCCAGTACTTC.

V usage is TRBV2 and J usage is TRBJ2-2, with TRBD2 matching over 8 bases. The J segment lost 6 bases and the V segment lost 7 bases, leaving 7 bases of the junction unmatched. The CDR3 runs 14 residues. CDR1 is SNHLY and CDR2 is FYNNEI in the germline V gene. The CDR3 DNA follows: TGTGCCAGCAAGCAAGCGGGGGTTCCCGGGGAGCTGTTTTTT. This codes for CASKQAGVPGELFF.

The chain has TRBV19 and TRBJ1-2; 7 bases are shared with TRBD1. The germline V gene encodes CDR1 LNHDA and CDR2 SQIVND (reference sequence). The CDR3 contains 13 residues. The J segment lost 6 bases and the V segment lost 5 bases, leaving 6 bases of the junction unmatched. The CDR3 bases are TGTGCCAGTAGTTATCAGGGGGTAAATGGCTACACCTTC. Amino acid sequence: CASSYQGVNGYTF.